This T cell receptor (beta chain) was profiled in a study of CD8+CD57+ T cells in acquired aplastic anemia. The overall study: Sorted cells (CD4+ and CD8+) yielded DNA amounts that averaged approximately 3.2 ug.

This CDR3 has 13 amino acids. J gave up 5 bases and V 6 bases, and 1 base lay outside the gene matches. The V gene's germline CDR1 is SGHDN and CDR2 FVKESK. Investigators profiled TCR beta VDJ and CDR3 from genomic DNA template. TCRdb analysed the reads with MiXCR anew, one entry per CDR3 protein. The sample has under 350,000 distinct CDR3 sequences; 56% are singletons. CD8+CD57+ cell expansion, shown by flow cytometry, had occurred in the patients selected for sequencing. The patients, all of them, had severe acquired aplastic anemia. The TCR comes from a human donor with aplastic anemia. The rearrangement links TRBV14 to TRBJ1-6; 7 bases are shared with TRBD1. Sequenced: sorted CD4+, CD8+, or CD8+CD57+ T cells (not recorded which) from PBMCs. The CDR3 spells CASRQGNNSPLHF. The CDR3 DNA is TGTGCCAGCAGACAGGGGAATAATTCACCCCTCCACTTT.